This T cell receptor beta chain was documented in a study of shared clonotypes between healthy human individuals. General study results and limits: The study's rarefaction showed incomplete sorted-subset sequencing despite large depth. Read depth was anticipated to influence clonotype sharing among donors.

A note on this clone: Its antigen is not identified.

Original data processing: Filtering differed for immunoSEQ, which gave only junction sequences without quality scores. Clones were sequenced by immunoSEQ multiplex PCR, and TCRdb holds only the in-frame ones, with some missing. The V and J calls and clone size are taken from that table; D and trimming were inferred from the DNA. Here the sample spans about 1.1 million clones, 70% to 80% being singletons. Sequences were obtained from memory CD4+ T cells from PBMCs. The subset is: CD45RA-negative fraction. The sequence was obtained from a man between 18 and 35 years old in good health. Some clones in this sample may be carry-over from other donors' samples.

The CDR3: CASSLGGPSDTQYF. The CDR3 DNA sequence: TGTGCCAGCAGCTTAGGGGGGCCCTCAGATACGCAGTATTTT. This sequence joins TRBV7-8 and TRBJ2-3; perhaps TRBD1 as D (6 bases). Germline V gene data show CDR1 as SGHVS and CDR2 as FQNEAQ. This CDR3 spans 14 amino acids. Deletions cut 1 base from V and 4 bases from J, with 9 bases between. Based on the CDR3 plus reference TRBV7-8 and TRBJ2-3, the full variable domain is GAGVSQSPRYKVAKRGQDVALRCDPISGHVSLFWYQQALGQGPEFLTYFQNEAQLDKSGLPSDRFFAERPEGSVSTLKIQRTQQEDSAVYLCASSLGGPSDTQYFGPGTRLTVL.